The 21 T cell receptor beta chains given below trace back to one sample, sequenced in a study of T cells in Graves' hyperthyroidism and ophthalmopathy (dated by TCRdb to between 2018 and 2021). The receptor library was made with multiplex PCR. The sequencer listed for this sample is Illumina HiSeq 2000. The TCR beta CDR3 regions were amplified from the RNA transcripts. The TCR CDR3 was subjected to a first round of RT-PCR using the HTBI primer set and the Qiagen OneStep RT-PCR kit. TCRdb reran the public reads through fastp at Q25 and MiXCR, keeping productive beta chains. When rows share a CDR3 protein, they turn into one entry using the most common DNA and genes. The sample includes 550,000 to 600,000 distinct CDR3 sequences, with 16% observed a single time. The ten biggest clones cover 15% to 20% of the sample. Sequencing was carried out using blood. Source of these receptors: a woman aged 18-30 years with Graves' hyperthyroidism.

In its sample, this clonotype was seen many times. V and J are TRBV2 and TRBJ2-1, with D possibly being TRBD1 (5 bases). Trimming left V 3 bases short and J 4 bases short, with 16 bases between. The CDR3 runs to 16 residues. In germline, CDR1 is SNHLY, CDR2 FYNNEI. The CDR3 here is CASSDGSGAPYNEQFF. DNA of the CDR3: TGTGCCAGCAGTGATGGGTCTGGGGCTCCGTACAATGAGCAGTTCTTC.

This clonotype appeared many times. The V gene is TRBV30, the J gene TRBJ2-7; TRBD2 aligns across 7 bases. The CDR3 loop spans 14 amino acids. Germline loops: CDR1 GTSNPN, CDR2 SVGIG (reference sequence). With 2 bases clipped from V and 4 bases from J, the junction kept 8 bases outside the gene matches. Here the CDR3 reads CAWSTSSGHYEQYF. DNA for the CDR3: TGTGCCTGGAGTACTTCTAGCGGACATTACGAGCAGTACTTC.

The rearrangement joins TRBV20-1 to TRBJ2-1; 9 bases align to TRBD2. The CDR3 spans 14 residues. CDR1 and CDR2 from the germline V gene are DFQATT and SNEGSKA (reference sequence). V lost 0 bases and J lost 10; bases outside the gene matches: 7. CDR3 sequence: CSARESSGAPEQFF. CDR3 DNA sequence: TGCAGTGCTAGAGAATCTAGCGGGGCCCCAGAGCAGTTCTTC.

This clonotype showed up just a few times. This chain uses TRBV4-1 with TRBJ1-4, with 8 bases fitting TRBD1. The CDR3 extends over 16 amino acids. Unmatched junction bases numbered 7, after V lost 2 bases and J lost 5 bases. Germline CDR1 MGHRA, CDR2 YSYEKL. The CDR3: CASSQLGTGGNEKLFF. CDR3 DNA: TGCGCCAGCAGCCAATTAGGAACAGGGGGAAATGAAAAACTGTTTTTT.

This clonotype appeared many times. The DNA of the CDR3 is TGTGCCAGCAGTGAAGCGGCCCCGGAGGTGGGTTACAATGAGCAGTTCTTC. Translated: CASSEAAPEVGYNEQFF. The chain has TRBV2 and TRBJ2-1; TRBD2 is a possible D gene (5 bases). The V gene's germline CDR1 is SNHLY and CDR2 FYNNEI. Trimming removed 0 bases at V and 4 bases at J, with 16 bases between. This CDR3 region has 17 residues. The full variable domain, completed using reference TRBV2 and TRBJ2-1, is EPEVTQTPSHQVTQMGQEVILRCVPISNHLYFYWYRQILGQKVEFLVSFYNNEISEKSEIFDDQFSVERPDGSNFTLKIRSTKLEDSAMYFCASSEAAPEVGYNEQFFGPGTRLTVL.

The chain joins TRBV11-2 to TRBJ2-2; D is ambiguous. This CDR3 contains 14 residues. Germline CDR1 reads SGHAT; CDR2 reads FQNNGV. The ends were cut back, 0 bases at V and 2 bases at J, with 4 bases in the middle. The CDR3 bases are TGTGCCAGCAGCTTAGAAGTAAACACCGGGGAGCTGTTTTTT. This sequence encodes CASSLEVNTGELFF.

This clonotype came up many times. In DNA form, the CDR3 reads TGTGCCAGCAGTTGGGCGGACAGCCCTAATCAGCCCCAGCATTTT. Translating it yields CASSWADSPNQPQHF. The V gene is TRBV28, the J gene TRBJ1-5; D is perhaps TRBD1 (6 bases). V was trimmed by 4 bases and J by 4 bases, leaving 14 bases between them. CDR1 and CDR2 (germline): MDHEN, SYDVKM. This CDR3 has 15 amino acids.

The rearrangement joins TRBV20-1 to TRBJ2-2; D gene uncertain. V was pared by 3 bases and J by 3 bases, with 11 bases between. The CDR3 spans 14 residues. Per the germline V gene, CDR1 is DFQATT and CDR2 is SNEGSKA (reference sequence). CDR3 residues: CSASERWYTGELFF. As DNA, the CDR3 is TGCAGTGCTAGTGAGAGGTGGTACACCGGGGAGCTGTTTTTT.

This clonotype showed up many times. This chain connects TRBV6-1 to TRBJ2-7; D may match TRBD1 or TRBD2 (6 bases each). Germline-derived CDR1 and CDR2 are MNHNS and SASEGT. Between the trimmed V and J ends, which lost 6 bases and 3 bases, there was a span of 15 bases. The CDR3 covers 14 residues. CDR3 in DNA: TGTGCCAGCAGCCACGATAGGGGGGACTACGAGCAGTACTTC. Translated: CASSHDRGDYEQYF.

The DNA for the CDR3 is TGTGCCAGCAGTTTCGGGGGGTTGGAGCAGTACTTC. Translation gives CASSFGGLEQYF. This chain links TRBV12-3 or TRBV12-4 with TRBJ2-7; 7 bases match TRBD2. This CDR3 is 12 amino acids long. Trimming cost V 3 bases and J 7 bases; bases outside gene matches: 3.

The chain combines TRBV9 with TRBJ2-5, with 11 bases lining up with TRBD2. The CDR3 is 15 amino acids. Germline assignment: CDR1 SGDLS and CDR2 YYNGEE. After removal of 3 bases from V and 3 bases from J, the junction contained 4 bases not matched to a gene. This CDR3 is CASSGPGLAEETQYF. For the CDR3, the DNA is TGTGCCAGCAGCGGACCGGGACTAGCGGAAGAGACCCAGTACTTC.

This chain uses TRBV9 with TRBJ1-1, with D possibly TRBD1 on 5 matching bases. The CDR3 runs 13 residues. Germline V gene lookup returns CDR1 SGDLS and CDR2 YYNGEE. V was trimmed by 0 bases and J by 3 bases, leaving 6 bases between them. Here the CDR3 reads CASSVAGHTEAFF. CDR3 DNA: TGTGCCAGCAGCGTAGCGGGACACACTGAAGCTTTCTTT.

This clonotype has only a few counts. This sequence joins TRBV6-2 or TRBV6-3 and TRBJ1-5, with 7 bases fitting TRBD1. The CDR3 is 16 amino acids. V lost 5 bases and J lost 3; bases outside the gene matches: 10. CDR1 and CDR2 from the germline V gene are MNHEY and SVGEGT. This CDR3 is CASSTRGRGINQPQHF. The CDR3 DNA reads TGTGCCAGCAGTACTCGAGGCAGGGGGATCAATCAGCCCCAGCATTTT.

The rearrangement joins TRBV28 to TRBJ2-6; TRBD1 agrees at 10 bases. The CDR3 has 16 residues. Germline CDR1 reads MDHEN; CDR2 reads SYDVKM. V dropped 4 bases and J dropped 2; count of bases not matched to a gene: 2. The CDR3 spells CASSSGTGAGANVLTF. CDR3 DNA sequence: TGTGCCAGCAGTTCCGGGACAGGGGCTGGGGCCAACGTCCTGACTTTC. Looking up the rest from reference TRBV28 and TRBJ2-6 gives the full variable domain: DVKVTQSSRYLVKRTGEKVFLECVQDMDHENMFWYRQDPGLGLRLIYFSYDVKMKEKGDIPEGYSVSREKKERFSLILESASTNQTSMYLCASSSGTGAGANVLTFGAGSRLTVL.

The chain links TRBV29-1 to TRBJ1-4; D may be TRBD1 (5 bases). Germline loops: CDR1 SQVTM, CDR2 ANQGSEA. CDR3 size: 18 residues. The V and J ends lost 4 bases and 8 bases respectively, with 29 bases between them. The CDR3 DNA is TGCAGCGTTGCGGCCATTGGGCAGGGCACTACACGTTACGAAAAACTGTTTTTT. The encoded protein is CSVAAIGQGTTRYEKLFF.

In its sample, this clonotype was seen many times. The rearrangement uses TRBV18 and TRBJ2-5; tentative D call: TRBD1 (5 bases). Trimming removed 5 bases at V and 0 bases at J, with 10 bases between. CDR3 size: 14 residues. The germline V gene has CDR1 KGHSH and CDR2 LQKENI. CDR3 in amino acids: CASSGAQHQETQYF. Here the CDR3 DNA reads TGTGCCAGCTCAGGGGCCCAACACCAAGAGACCCAGTACTTC.

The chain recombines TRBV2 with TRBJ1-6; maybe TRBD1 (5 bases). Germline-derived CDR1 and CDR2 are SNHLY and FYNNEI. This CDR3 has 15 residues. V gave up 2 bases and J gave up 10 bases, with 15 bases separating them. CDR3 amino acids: CASSETDIQASPLHF. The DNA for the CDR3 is TGTGCCAGCAGTGAAACGGACATCCAAGCCTCACCCCTCCACTTT.

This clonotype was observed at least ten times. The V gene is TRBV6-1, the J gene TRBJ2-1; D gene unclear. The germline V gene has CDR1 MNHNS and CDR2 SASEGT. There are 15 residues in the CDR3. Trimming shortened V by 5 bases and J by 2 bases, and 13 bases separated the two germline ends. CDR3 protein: CASSRRADPYNEQFF. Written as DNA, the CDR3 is TGTGCCAGCAGTCGTCGGGCCGATCCCTACAATGAGCAGTTCTTC.

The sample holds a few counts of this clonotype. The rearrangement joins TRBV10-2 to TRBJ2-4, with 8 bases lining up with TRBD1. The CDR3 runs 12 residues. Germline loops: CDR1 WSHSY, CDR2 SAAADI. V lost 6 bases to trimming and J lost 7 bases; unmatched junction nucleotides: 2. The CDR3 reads CASRDRENIQYF. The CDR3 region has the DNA TGCGCCAGCAGGGACAGGGAGAACATTCAGTACTTC.

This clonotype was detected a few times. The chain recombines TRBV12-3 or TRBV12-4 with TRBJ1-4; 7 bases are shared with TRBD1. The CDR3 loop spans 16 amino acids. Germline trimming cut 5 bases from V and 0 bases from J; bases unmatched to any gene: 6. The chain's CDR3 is CASSRTGWATNEKLFF. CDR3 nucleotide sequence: TGTGCCAGCAGTCGGACAGGTTGGGCAACTAATGAAAAACTGTTTTTT.

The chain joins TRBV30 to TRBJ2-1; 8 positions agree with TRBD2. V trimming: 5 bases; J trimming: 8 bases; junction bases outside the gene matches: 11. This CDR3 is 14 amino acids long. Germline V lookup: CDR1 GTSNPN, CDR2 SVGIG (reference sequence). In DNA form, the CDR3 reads TGTGCCTGGGGGTTAGCGGGGCCTATCGATGAGCAGTTCTTC. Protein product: CAWGLAGPIDEQFF. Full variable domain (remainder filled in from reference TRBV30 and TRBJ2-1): SQTIHQWPATLVQPVGSPLSLECTVEGTSNPNLYWYRQAAGRGLQLLFYSVGIGQISSEVPQNLSASRPQDRQFILSSKKLLLSDSGFYLCAWGLAGPIDEQFFGPGTRLTVL.